A selection of T cell receptor beta chains follows, all from one sample in a study of PD-1 blockade in classical Hodgkin lymphoma. Using immunoSEQ multiplex PCR, the repertoire was profiled, and TCRdb retains in-frame clones only, with some absent. The sample lists about 99,000 clones, roughly 76% occurring once. The source was peripheral blood mononuclear cells (PBMCs), collected before the second cycle of nivolumab. All receptors derive from a human donor with classical Hodgkin lymphoma. Both conserved end residues are part of each CDR3. The D gene is left open where the match is weak. Clone size appears in some rows only: once, few, many, or a class for an expanded clone.

length: 15
size: NA
V: TRBV30
D: NA
J: TRBJ2-7
CDR3: CAWSKGGLSTYEQYF
DNA: TGTGCCTGGAGCAAAGGGGGACTATCGACCTACGAGCAGTACTTC

length: 13
size: NA
V: TRBV5-4
D: NA
J: TRBJ1-2
CDR3: CASSLGTSEGYTF
DNA: TGTGCCAGCAGCCTAGGGACTTCAGAGGGCTACACCTTC

length: 15
size: few
V: TRBV4-3
D: NA
J: TRBJ2-5
CDR3: CASSQDGRGQGTQYF
DNA: TGCGCCAGCAGCCAAGATGGGAGGGGGCAGGGGACCCAGTACTTC

length: 16
size: once
V: TRBV19
D: TRBD1
J: TRBJ1-5
CDR3: CALPGQALYSNQPQHF
DNA: TGTGCCCTCCCGGGACAGGCCCTTTATAGCAATCAGCCCCAGCATTTT

length: 13
size: NA
V: TRBV5-1
D: NA
J: TRBJ2-1
CDR3: CASSRDGNNEQFF
DNA: TGCGCCAGCAGCCGGGACGGAAACAATGAGCAGTTCTTC

length: 14
size: once
V: TRBV5-1
D: TRBD1
J: TRBJ2-5
CDR3: CASSIQGAQETQYF
DNA: TGCGCCAGCAGCATACAGGGGGCTCAGGAGACCCAGTACTTC

length: 13
size: NA
V: TRBV10-3
D: NA
J: TRBJ1-2
CDR3: CAISADRNYGYTF
DNA: TGTGCCATCAGCGCGGACAGAAACTATGGCTACACCTTC

length: 13
size: few
V: TRBV7-6
D: NA
J: TRBJ1-5
CDR3: CASSLAGDQPQHF
DNA: TGTGCCAGCAGCTTAGCCGGGGACCAGCCCCAGCATTTT

length: 11
size: NA
V: TRBV20-1
D: NA
J: TRBJ1-2
CDR3: CSATANSGYTF
DNA: TGCAGTGCTACGGCTAACTCTGGCTACACCTTC

length: 16
size: NA
V: TRBV7-9
D: TRBD2
J: TRBJ2-5
CDR3: CASSQGGLAGPETQYF
DNA: TGTGCCAGCAGCCAAGGCGGACTAGCGGGACCAGAGACCCAGTACTTC

length: 17
size: NA
V: TRBV7-2
D: NA
J: TRBJ1-5
CDR3: CASSPLGARVSNQPQHF
DNA: TGTGCCAGCAGTCCGTTGGGGGCGCGGGTAAGCAATCAGCCCCAGCATTTT

length: 16
size: NA
V: TRBV28
D: TRBD2
J: TRBJ2-1
CDR3: CASSTRTSGIYNEQFF
DNA: TGTGCCAGCAGCACCCGGACTAGCGGGATCTACAATGAGCAGTTCTTC

length: 12
size: once
V: TRBV6-1
D: NA
J: TRBJ1-1
CDR3: CASSVGGTEAFF
DNA: TGTGCCAGCAGTGTAGGGGGAACTGAAGCTTTCTTT

length: 15
size: NA
V: TRBV10-3
D: TRBD1
J: TRBJ1-3
CDR3: CAITALTGPGNTIYF
DNA: TGTGCCATCACAGCCTTGACAGGGCCTGGAAACACCATATATTTT

length: 17
size: NA
V: TRBV4-1
D: TRBD2
J: TRBJ2-7
CDR3: CASSQSGLAGAPYEQYF
DNA: TGCGCCAGCAGCCAATCCGGACTAGCGGGAGCTCCCTACGAGCAGTACTTC

length: 14
size: NA
V: TRBV19
D: NA
J: TRBJ1-2
CDR3: CASSPYPTEDGYTF
DNA: TGTGCCAGTAGTCCATACCCCACCGAAGATGGCTACACCTTC

length: 17
size: few
V: TRBV9
D: TRBD1
J: TRBJ2-7
CDR3: CASSGKRQGSYLDEQYF
DNA: TGTGCCAGCAGCGGAAAGAGACAGGGGAGCTACTTAGACGAGCAGTACTTC

length: 16
size: NA
V: TRBV29-1
D: NA
J: TRBJ2-1
CDR3: CSASDLGSEAYNEQFF
DNA: TGCAGCGCCTCTGACCTTGGAAGCGAGGCCTACAATGAGCAGTTCTTC

length: 19
size: NA
V: TRBV6-1
D: TRBD2
J: TRBJ2-5
CDR3: CASSEVASGRAGGGETQYF
DNA: TGTGCCAGCAGTGAAGTTGCTAGCGGGAGGGCCGGTGGGGGAGAGACCCAGTACTTC

length: 13
size: NA
V: TRBV30
D: NA
J: TRBJ1-1
CDR3: CAWSVKANTEAFF
DNA: TGTGCCTGGAGTGTGAAAGCGAACACTGAAGCTTTCTTT

length: 13
size: few
V: TRBV10-1
D: NA
J: TRBJ1-2
CDR3: CASSESILGSYTF
DNA: TGCGCCAGCAGTGAGTCGATTTTGGGATCCTACACCTTC

length: 15
size: NA
V: TRBV7-3
D: TRBD2
J: TRBJ2-1
CDR3: CASSLQAGGPNEQFF
DNA: TGTGCCAGCAGCCTACAAGCGGGAGGGCCTAATGAGCAGTTCTTC

length: 15
size: NA
V: TRBV18
D: NA
J: TRBJ1-1
CDR3: CASSPSRSGLTEAFF
DNA: TGTGCCAGCTCACCTTCTCGATCAGGATTGACTGAAGCTTTCTTT

length: 12
size: once
V: TRBV30
D: NA
J: TRBJ2-7
CDR3: CAWSHGIYEQYF
DNA: TGTGCCTGGAGTCACGGGATCTACGAGCAGTACTTC

length: 13
size: NA
V: TRBV4-2
D: NA
J: TRBJ2-7
CDR3: CASSQDRAYEQYF
DNA: TGTGCCAGCAGCCAAGACAGGGCGTACGAGCAGTACTTC

length: 14
size: NA
V: TRBV27
D: TRBD1
J: TRBJ1-1
CDR3: CASSLTGVNTEAFF
DNA: TGTGCCAGCAGTTTAACAGGGGTGAACACTGAAGCTTTCTTT

length: 12
size: NA
V: TRBV5-4
D: NA
J: TRBJ2-5
CDR3: CASSSDGETQYF
DNA: TGTGCCAGCAGCTCCGATGGAGAGACCCAGTACTTC

length: 13
size: NA
V: TRBV5-1
D: NA
J: TRBJ2-1
CDR3: CASMADFYNEQFF
DNA: TGCGCCAGCATGGCGGATTTCTACAATGAGCAGTTCTTC

length: 17
size: NA
V: TRBV18
D: TRBD1
J: TRBJ2-6
CDR3: CASSRGQGSSGANVLTF
DNA: TGTGCCAGCTCACGGGGACAGGGCAGCTCTGGGGCCAACGTCCTGACTTTC

length: 17
size: NA
V: TRBV4-1
D: TRBD2
J: TRBJ2-3
CDR3: CASSLVYWTSDTDTQYF
DNA: TGCGCCAGCAGCCTCGTTTACTGGACTAGCGACACAGATACGCAGTATTTT

length: 15
size: NA
V: TRBV5-1
D: NA
J: TRBJ1-3
CDR3: CASSPGRQTGNTIYF
DNA: TGCGCCAGCAGCCCAGGGAGACAAACTGGAAACACCATATATTTT

length: 18
size: NA
V: TRBV27
D: TRBD2
J: TRBJ2-7
CDR3: CASSEGRLKAGYPYEQYF
DNA: TGTGCCAGCAGTGAAGGGAGGCTAAAAGCGGGGTACCCCTACGAGCAGTACTTC

length: 14
size: NA
V: TRBV9
D: NA
J: TRBJ2-7
CDR3: CASSPRGQIYEQYF
DNA: TGTGCCAGCAGCCCGCGGGGACAGATTTACGAGCAGTACTTC

length: 18
size: NA
V: TRBV4-3
D: TRBD2
J: TRBJ2-1
CDR3: CASSQDPGWTSGINEQFF
DNA: TGCGCCAGCAGCCAAGATCCGGGATGGACTAGCGGGATCAATGAGCAGTTCTTC

length: 14
size: NA
V: TRBV13
D: NA
J: TRBJ1-1
CDR3: CASSPVGLNTEAFF
DNA: TGTGCCAGCAGCCCTGTCGGATTAAACACTGAAGCTTTCTTT